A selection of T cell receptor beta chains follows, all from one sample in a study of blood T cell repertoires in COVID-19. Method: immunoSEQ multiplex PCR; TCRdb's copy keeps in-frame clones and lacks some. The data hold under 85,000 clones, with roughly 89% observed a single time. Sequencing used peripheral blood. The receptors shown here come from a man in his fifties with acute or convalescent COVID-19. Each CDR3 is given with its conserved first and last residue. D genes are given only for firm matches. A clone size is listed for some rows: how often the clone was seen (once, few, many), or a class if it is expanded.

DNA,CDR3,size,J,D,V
TGTGCCACCAGTGATTTGCCAGGGACAAAAGAGACCCAGTACTTC,CATSDLPGTKETQYF,.,TRBJ2-5,.,TRBV24-1
TGTGCCAGCTCACCACCTGGGGACAGGGCTGGAAACACCATATATTTT,CASSPPGDRAGNTIYF,once,TRBJ1-3,TRBD1,TRBV18
TGTGCCAGCAGCGTGGGACAGGGGGGTAGCACAGATACGCAGTATTTT,CASSVGQGGSTDTQYF,.,TRBJ2-3,TRBD1,TRBV5-6
TGTGCCAGCAGCTTAGGTATGACAGGGGGCACTGAAGCTTTCTTT,CASSLGMTGGTEAFF,.,TRBJ1-1,TRBD1,TRBV7-9
TGTGCCAGCAGTACCGGGTCAGGGGGCAGGGATACGCAGTATTTT,CASSTGSGGRDTQYF,.,TRBJ2-3,TRBD1,TRBV2
TGTGCCAGCAGTTACCGCAGGGATAACACTGAAGCTTTCTTT,CASSYRRDNTEAFF,few,TRBJ1-1,.,TRBV6-5
TGTGCCAGCACTATAAACACTGAAGCTTTCTTT,CASTINTEAFF,.,TRBJ1-1,.,TRBV6-1
TGTGCCAGCAGTTACGCCCCGGGTGGGTTCGACATTCAGTACTTC,CASSYAPGGFDIQYF,.,TRBJ2-4,.,TRBV6-5
TGTGCCAGCGTCGGGGTTAGCAATCAGCCCCAGCATTTT,CASVGVSNQPQHF,.,TRBJ1-5,.,TRBV12-3/TRBV12-4
TGTGCCAGCAGTGTTTGGGCAGCACAAGAGACCCAGTACTTC,CASSVWAAQETQYF,.,TRBJ2-5,.,TRBV2
TGCGCCAGCAGCCAAGATCCCATGACAGGGAGAGTTATTGGCTACACCTTC,CASSQDPMTGRVIGYTF,.,TRBJ1-2,TRBD1,TRBV4-1
TGTGCCAGCAGCCCGGACAGGGGGTCAGGAGGCTACACCTTC,CASSPDRGSGGYTF,few,TRBJ1-2,TRBD1,TRBV7-9
TGTGCCAGCAGCTTAAGGGGGCGAATAGAGAGTGAGCAGTTCTTC,CASSLRGRIESEQFF,.,TRBJ2-1,TRBD1,TRBV7-9
TGTGCCAGCAGCTTAGAGGCGGGACAGCCCCAGCATTTT,CASSLEAGQPQHF,.,TRBJ1-5,.,TRBV7-2
TGTGCCAGCAGCTTGGTAGACGGACAGGGGAATTCACCCCTCCACTTT,CASSLVDGQGNSPLHF,.,TRBJ1-6,TRBD1,TRBV5-6
TGTGCCAGCAGTTACGTCGGTATCACTGGAAACACCATATATTTT,CASSYVGITGNTIYF,.,TRBJ1-3,.,TRBV6-5
TGCGCCAGCAGTCATCCCCTAGCGGGAGCCTACGAGCAGTACTTC,CASSHPLAGAYEQYF,.,TRBJ2-7,TRBD2,TRBV23-1
TGTGCCAGCAGCCTAGGGGGCCTTAATTCACCCCTCCACTTT,CASSLGGLNSPLHF,.,TRBJ1-6,TRBD1,TRBV5-6
TGTGCCAGCAGCCAAGAGGGAGACCTCCATTTT,CASSQEGDLHF,few,TRBJ1-5,.,TRBV3-1/TRBV3-2
TGTGCCACCAGTGATGGCCAGGGGATCTACGAGCAGTACTTC,CATSDGQGIYEQYF,.,TRBJ2-7,.,TRBV24-1
TGTGCCAGTAGTATAGCAGGCACCGGGGAGCTGTTTTTT,CASSIAGTGELFF,.,TRBJ2-2,.,TRBV19
TGTGCCAGCAGCTCTTCTAGCGAATGGGCTAATGAGCAGTTCTTC,CASSSSSEWANEQFF,.,TRBJ2-1,.,TRBV5-6
TGTGCCAGCAGCTTGTCCCAGGGATTCGGGACCCAGTACTTC,CASSLSQGFGTQYF,once,TRBJ2-5,.,TRBV7-9
TGTGCCAGCAGCCAAGATCCGGACAGTGAAAGGGGCTACACCTTC,CASSQDPDSERGYTF,few,TRBJ1-2,.,TRBV4-2
TGCAGCGGGCGGGGGTCGGAAGCGGGAACCTACAATGAGCAGTTCTTC,CSGRGSEAGTYNEQFF,.,TRBJ2-1,TRBD2,TRBV29-1
TGTGCCAGCAGCCATCAGGGGGTCAGTGGCTACACCTTC,CASSHQGVSGYTF,.,TRBJ1-2,TRBD1,TRBV7-2
TGTGCCAGCAGTTGGCAGGACTCCTCCTCCTACGAGCAGTACTTC,CASSWQDSSSYEQYF,.,TRBJ2-7,.,TRBV27
TGTGCCAGTAGCCGGGACACAAACTATGGCTACACCTTC,CASSRDTNYGYTF,.,TRBJ1-2,.,TRBV19
TGTGCCAGCAGCGCCTCCAGAAAAAGCAATCAGCCCCAGCATTTT,CASSASRKSNQPQHF,few,TRBJ1-5,.,TRBV9
TGCGCCAGCAGGCCGGACAGGGACGAGTATGGCTACACCTTC,CASRPDRDEYGYTF,.,TRBJ1-2,TRBD1,TRBV5-1
TGTGCCAGTAGCACAGGGGCTACGGATAATTCACCCCTCCACTTT,CASSTGATDNSPLHF,.,TRBJ1-6,TRBD1,TRBV19
TGCGCCAGCAGCTTGGAGCCAGGGGCGCGTAATCAGCCCCAGCATTTT,CASSLEPGARNQPQHF,.,TRBJ1-5,.,TRBV5-1
TGTGCCAGCAGCTTGGAGGGCAGGGGTGAGCAGTTCTTC,CASSLEGRGEQFF,.,TRBJ2-1,.,TRBV5-6
TGTGCCAGCAGCTTGAGGGGGGGAGGCAATCAGCCCCAGCATTTT,CASSLRGGGNQPQHF,.,TRBJ1-5,.,TRBV5-6
TGTGCCAGCAGCGTCGGACAGGGGATAACCGGGGAGCTGTTTTTT,CASSVGQGITGELFF,.,TRBJ2-2,TRBD1,TRBV9
TGTGCCAGTAGTAGACTAGCGGGAGTTACCGGGGAGCTGTTTTTT,CASSRLAGVTGELFF,.,TRBJ2-2,TRBD2,TRBV19
TGCGCCAGCAGCTATTTACAGGGGGCGGCTGGGAATGAGCAGTTCTTC,CASSYLQGAAGNEQFF,.,TRBJ2-1,TRBD1,TRBV10-1
TGTGCCAGCAGTTTCGTGACAGGGGTGGGAAATCAGCCCCAGCATTTT,CASSFVTGVGNQPQHF,.,TRBJ1-5,TRBD1,TRBV27
TGTGCCAGCAGCCCCACTATAAAGGTTCCAGGGGCTATAACTAATGAAAAACTGTTTTTT,CASSPTIKVPGAITNEKLFF,.,TRBJ1-4,.,TRBV28
TGCGCCAGCAGCCGGGAGGGAATAGCGGGAGGGCCTCTCAATGAGCAGTTCTTC,CASSREGIAGGPLNEQFF,.,TRBJ2-1,TRBD2,TRBV5-1
TGTGCCAGCAGTCAGTGGACTAGCGGGAGAGAGCAGTTCTTC,CASSQWTSGREQFF,.,TRBJ2-1,TRBD2,TRBV6-5